Sequencing of this T cell receptor beta chain was carried out in a study of regulatory T cells in long-lasting Graves disease. This clonotype was recorded many times. Arm-PCR of CDR3 regions and iRepertoire HTBI primers were used to build TCR beta libraries. TCRdb re-analysed the multiplex PCR reads in MiXCR, keeping a single row per CDR3 protein. The sample yields around 450,000 distinct CDR3 sequences, about 22% seen once. Time point reported: persistent/refractory GD, antithyroid drugs over 5 years with positive TRAb. Isolated PBMC RNA provided the starting material for the TCR library. The CDR3 extends over 13 amino acids. CDR1 and CDR2 from the germline V gene are ENHRY and SYGVKD. V shed 8 bases and J 3 bases; nucleotides not matched to a gene: 5.

This TCR came from a female donor with Graves disease. The rearrangement links TRBV10-3 to TRBJ1-2; 8 bases agree with TRBD1. Sequenced here: peripheral blood mononuclear cells (PBMCs), sampled when the disease was refractory, from a patient treated with antithyroid drugs. This CDR3 is CAIGQGGDYGYTF. The CDR3 DNA is TGTGCCATCGGACAGGGCGGGGACTATGGCTACACCTTC.